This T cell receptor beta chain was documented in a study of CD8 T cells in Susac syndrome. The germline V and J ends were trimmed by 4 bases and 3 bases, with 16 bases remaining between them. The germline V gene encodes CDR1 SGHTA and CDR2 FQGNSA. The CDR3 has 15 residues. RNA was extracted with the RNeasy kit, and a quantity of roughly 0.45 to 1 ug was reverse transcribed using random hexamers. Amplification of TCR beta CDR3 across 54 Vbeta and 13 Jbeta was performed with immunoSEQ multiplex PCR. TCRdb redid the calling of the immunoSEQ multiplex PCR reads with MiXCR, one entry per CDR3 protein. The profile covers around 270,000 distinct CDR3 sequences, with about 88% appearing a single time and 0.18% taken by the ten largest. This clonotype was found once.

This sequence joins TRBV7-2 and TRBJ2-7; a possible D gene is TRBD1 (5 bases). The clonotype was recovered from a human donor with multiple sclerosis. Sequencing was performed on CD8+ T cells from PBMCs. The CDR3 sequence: CASSWFRVGDYEQYF. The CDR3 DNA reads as TGTGCCAGCAGCTGGTTCAGGGTAGGAGACTACGAGCAGTACTTC.